The 2 T cell receptor beta chains presented below share a single source sample, sequenced in a study of shared clonotypes between healthy human individuals. The naive CD8 fraction comprised CD45RO-negative cells positively selected for CCR7 and excluded terminally differentiated effector memory CD45RA+ cells. The method was immunoSEQ multiplex PCR; TCRdb's version includes in-frame clones alone and lacks a portion of them. The table includes approximately 1.9 million clones, over 85% detected once. The sample consisted of naive CD8+ T cells from PBMCs. The receptors stem from a man between 18 and 29 years old in good health. Some clones in this sample may be carry-over from other donors' samples.

The gene calls are TRBV28 and TRBJ2-1, with TRBD2 matching 8 bases. This CDR3 spans 15 amino acids. Germline V gene data show CDR1 as MDHEN and CDR2 as SYDVKM. After removal of 3 bases from V and 8 bases from J, the junction contained 9 bases not matched to a gene. In DNA form, the CDR3 reads TGTGCCAGCAGTTTCGAGCGGGAGATGCGCGATGAGCAGTTCTTC. It specifies CASSFEREMRDEQFF.

The chain uses TRBV27 and TRBJ2-3; 7 bases fit TRBD2. Per germline, CDR1 MNHEY and CDR2 SMNVEV (reference sequence). The CDR3 is made up of 16 amino acids. The junction had 13 bases not matched to a gene; V was cut back by 8 bases and J by 2 bases. The chain's CDR3 is CASRTGLAAFTDTQYF. The DNA for the CDR3 is TGTGCCAGCCGCACGGGGCTAGCGGCCTTCACAGATACGCAGTATTTT.